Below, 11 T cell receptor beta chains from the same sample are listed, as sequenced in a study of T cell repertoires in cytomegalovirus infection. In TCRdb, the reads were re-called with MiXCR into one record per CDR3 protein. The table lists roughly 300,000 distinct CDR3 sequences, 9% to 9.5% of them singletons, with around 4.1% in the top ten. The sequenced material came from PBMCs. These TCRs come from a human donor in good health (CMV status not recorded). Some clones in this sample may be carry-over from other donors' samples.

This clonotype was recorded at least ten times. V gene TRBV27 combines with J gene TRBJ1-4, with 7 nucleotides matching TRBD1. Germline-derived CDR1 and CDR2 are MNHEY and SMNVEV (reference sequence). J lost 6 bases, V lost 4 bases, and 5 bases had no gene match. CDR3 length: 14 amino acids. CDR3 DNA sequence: TGTGCCAGCAGTTGGGGGGACAGCCATGAAAAACTGTTTTTT. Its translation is CASSWGDSHEKLFF.

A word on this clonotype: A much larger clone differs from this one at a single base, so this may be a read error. CDR3: CASSSRGTVSGANVLTF. CDR3 in DNA: TGTGCCAGCAGCTCCCGCGGGACTGTCTCTGGGGCCAACGTCCTGACTTTC. The V call is TRBV7-2, the J call TRBJ2-6, with a weak D call TRBD2 (6 bases). Deletions cut 4 bases from V and 0 bases from J, with 13 bases between. The CDR3 length is 17 residues. Germline assignment: CDR1 SGHTA and CDR2 FQGNSA. The variable domain in full, completed from reference TRBV7-2 and TRBJ2-6, reads GAGVSQSPSNKVTEKGKDVELRCDPISGHTALYWYRQSLGQGLEFLIYFQGNSAPDKSGLPSDRFSAERTGGSVSTLTIQRTQQEDSAVYLCASSSRGTVSGANVLTFGAGSRLTVL.

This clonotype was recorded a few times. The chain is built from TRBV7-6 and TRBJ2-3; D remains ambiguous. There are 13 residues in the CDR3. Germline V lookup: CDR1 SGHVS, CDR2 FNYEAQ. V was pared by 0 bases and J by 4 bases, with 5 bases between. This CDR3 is CASSLATPDTQYF. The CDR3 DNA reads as TGTGCCAGCAGCTTAGCGACGCCAGATACGCAGTATTTT. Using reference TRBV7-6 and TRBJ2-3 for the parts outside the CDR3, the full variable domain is GAGVSQSPRYKVTKRGQDVALRCDPISGHVSLYWYRQALGQGPEFLTYFNYEAQQDKSGLPNDRFSAERPEGSISTLTIQRTEQRDSAMYRCASSLATPDTQYFGPGTRLTVL.

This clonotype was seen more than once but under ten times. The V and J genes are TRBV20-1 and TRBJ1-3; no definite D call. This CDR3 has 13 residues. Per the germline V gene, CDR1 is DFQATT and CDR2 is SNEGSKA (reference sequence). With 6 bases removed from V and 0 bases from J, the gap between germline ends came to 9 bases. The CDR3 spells CSALSSSGNTIYF. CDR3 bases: TGCAGTGCCCTCTCTAGCTCTGGAAACACCATATATTTT.

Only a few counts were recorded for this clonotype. CDR3 sequence: CATSRGTDGSPLHF. In DNA, the CDR3 is TGTGCCACCAGCAGAGGGACAGACGGTTCACCCCTCCACTTT. This chain joins TRBV15 and TRBJ1-6, with D possibly matching TRBD1 (6 bases). Per the germline V gene, CDR1 is LNHNV and CDR2 is YYDKDF (reference sequence). The germline V and J ends were trimmed by 1 base and 9 bases, with 10 bases remaining between them. The CDR3 has 14 amino acids.

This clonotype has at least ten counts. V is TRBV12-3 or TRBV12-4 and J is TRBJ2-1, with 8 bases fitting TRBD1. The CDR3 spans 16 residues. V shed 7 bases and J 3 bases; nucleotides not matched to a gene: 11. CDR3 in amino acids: CASTAPGTGFYNEQFF. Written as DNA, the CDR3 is TGTGCCAGCACCGCCCCCGGGACAGGATTCTACAATGAGCAGTTCTTC.

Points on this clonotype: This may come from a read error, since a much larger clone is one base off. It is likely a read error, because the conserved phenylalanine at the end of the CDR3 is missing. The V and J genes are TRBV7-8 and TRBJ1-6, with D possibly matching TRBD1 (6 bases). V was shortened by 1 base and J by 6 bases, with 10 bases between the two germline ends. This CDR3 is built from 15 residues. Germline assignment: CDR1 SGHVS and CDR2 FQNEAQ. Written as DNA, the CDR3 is TGTGCCAGCAGCTTAGGAGGAGGGGGTAATTCACCCCTCCACTTG. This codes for CASSLGGGGNSPLHL.

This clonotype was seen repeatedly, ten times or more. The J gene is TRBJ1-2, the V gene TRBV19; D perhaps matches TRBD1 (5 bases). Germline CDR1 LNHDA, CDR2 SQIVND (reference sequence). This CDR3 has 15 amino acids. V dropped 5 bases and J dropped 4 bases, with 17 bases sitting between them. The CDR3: CASSLTVYSAYGYTF. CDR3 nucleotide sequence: TGTGCCAGTAGTTTGACAGTGTATTCGGCCTATGGCTACACCTTC.

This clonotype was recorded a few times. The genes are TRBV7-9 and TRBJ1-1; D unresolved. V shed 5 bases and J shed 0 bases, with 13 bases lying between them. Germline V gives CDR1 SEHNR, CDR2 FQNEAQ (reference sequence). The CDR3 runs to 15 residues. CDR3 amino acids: CASSRKQSMNTEAFF. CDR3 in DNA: TGTGCCAGCAGCCGAAAACAGAGTATGAACACTGAAGCTTTCTTT.

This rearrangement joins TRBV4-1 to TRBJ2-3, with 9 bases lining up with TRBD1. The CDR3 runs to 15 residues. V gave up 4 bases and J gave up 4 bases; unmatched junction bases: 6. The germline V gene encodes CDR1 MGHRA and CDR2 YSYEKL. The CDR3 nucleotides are TGCGCCAGCAGCCGAGACAGGGGGTCATCAGATACGCAGTATTTT. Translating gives CASSRDRGSSDTQYF.

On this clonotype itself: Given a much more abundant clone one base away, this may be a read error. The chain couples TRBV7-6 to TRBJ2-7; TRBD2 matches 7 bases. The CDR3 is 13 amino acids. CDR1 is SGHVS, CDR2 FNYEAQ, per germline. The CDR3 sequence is CANSLGEGYEQYF. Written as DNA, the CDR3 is TGTGCCAACAGCTTAGGGGAGGGATACGAGCAGTACTTC.